A selection of T cell receptor beta chains follows, all from one sample in a study of T cells in Graves' hyperthyroidism and ophthalmopathy. TCRdb itself ran the multiplex PCR reads through MiXCR, one entry per CDR3 protein. The sample has under 70,000 distinct CDR3 sequences, around 53% seen once. Sequencing input: blood. The source of these receptors is an older woman with Graves' ophthalmopathy. CDR3s include the opening cysteine and the closing phenylalanine or tryptophan.

j_call v_call cdr3_aa
TRBJ2-5 TRBV30 CAWSEPAKETQYF
TRBJ1-2 TRBV4-3 CASSQDLGYSYTF
TRBJ1-1 TRBV4-1 CASSQGTYYRGRDTEAFF
TRBJ1-4 TRBV4-1 CASSPEPGQGVWEKLFF
TRBJ2-5 TRBV12-3/TRBV12-4 CASSQGETQYF
TRBJ2-5 TRBV6-1 CASSEVGRTGIGTQYF
TRBJ1-1 TRBV7-9 CASSLLAEASF
TRBJ1-4 TRBV7-9 CASSLVGGDEKLFF
TRBJ2-1 TRBV20-1 CSASRQWGNEQFF
TRBJ1-2 TRBV10-3 CAISESGTANYGYTF
TRBJ1-5 TRBV28 CASLDPGGAHQPQHF
TRBJ2-7 TRBV6-5 CASSGDRGYEQYF